The next 30 T cell receptor beta chains were all read from a single sample in a study of T cell repertoires in cytomegalovirus infection. Via MiXCR, TCRdb re-called the reads, giving one row per CDR3 protein. The table lists 550,000 to 850,000 distinct CDR3 sequences, roughly 33% of them singletons. No antigens are known for them. The source was cultured PBMCs, collected from culture after CMV antigen stimulation. Receptors originate from a human donor in good health (CMV status not recorded). Some clones in this sample may be carry-over from other donors' samples.

V gene TRBV9 combines with J gene TRBJ2-3; 9 bases are shared with TRBD2. With V trimmed by 0 bases and J by 8 bases, 7 bases remained unmatched. The V gene's germline CDR1 is SGDLS and CDR2 YYNGEE. The CDR3 runs 15 residues. As DNA, the CDR3 is TGTGCCAGCAGCGTAGCTAGCGGGACCTTCGGTACGCAGTATTTT. It translates to CASSVASGTFGTQYF.

In its sample, this clonotype was seen a few times. This rearrangement joins TRBV7-2 to TRBJ1-3; D gene uncertain. Looked up from germline, CDR1 is SGHTA and CDR2 is FQGNSA. This CDR3 is 16 amino acids long. Trimming cost V 0 bases and J 1 base, with 10 bases left between them. The chain's CDR3 is CASSLAPGGSGNTIYF. The CDR3 DNA is TGTGCCAGCAGCTTAGCCCCAGGAGGGTCTGGAAACACCATATATTTT.

At least ten counts were recorded for this clonotype. V is TRBV7-9 and J is TRBJ1-1; D not resolved. Trimming removed 5 bases at V and 3 bases at J, with 10 bases between. The CDR3 is made up of 13 amino acids. The germline V gene encodes CDR1 SEHNR and CDR2 FQNEAQ (reference sequence). The CDR3 loop is CASSPSLHTEAFF. In DNA, the CDR3 is TGTGCCAGCAGCCCGTCTTTGCACACTGAAGCTTTCTTT.

There are a few counts of this clonotype. The J gene is TRBJ2-2, the V gene TRBV6-8; D is undetermined. Trimming removed 0 bases at V and 5 bases at J, with 10 bases between. Per the germline V gene, CDR1 is MNHGY and CDR2 is SAAAGT. The CDR3 consists of 15 residues. Here the CDR3 reads CASSYSDDRTGELFF. CDR3 bases: TGTGCCAGCAGTTACTCTGACGACCGGACCGGGGAGCTGTTTTTT.

This chain connects TRBV7-2 to TRBJ2-6; D uncertain. This CDR3 comprises 17 residues. The V gene's germline CDR1 is SGHTA and CDR2 FQGNSA. V lost 2 bases and J 2 bases, leaving 13 bases between the germline ends. The CDR3 loop reads CASSLQIRWAGANVLTF. As DNA, the CDR3 is TGTGCCAGCAGCTTACAGATCCGGTGGGCTGGGGCCAACGTCCTGACTTTC.

This clonotype appeared a few times. The chain employs TRBV5-4 and TRBJ2-7; TRBD2 agrees at 10 bases. J lost 2 bases, V lost 2 bases, and 4 bases had no gene match. CDR1 and CDR2 (germline): SGHNT, YYREEE (reference sequence). This CDR3 contains 15 residues. In DNA form, the CDR3 reads TGTGCCAGCAGCTTCGGGACTAGCGTAACCTACGAGCAGTACTTC. This encodes CASSFGTSVTYEQYF.

This rearrangement joins TRBV19 to TRBJ1-1; D uncertain. The germline CDR1 and CDR2 sequences are LNHDA and SQIVND (reference sequence). This CDR3 contains 14 residues. Trimming pared 7 bases from V and 3 bases from J, leaving 15 bases between. For the CDR3, the DNA is TGTGCCAGTAAGGTCGGAGACACAGACACTGAAGCTTTCTTT. Translation: CASKVGDTDTEAFF.

This clonotype was seen a few times. J is TRBJ1-5 and V is TRBV7-8, with 7 positions matching TRBD1. CDR1 and CDR2 from the germline V gene are SGHVS and FQNEAQ. The CDR3 consists of 15 residues. With V trimmed by 5 bases and J by 5 bases, 9 bases remained unmatched. In nucleotides, the CDR3 is TGTGCCAGCAGCCGTACGACAGGGTGGGATCAGCCCCAGCATTTT. Translating gives CASSRTTGWDQPQHF. The full variable domain, with the rest looked up from reference TRBV7-8 and TRBJ1-5, is GAGVSQSPRYKVAKRGQDVALRCDPISGHVSLFWYQQALGQGPEFLTYFQNEAQLDKSGLPSDRFFAERPEGSVSTLKIQRTQQEDSAVYLCASSRTTGWDQPQHFGDGTRLSIL.

V is TRBV2 and J is TRBJ2-2; 8 bases are shared with TRBD2. The CDR3 runs 15 residues. V shed 4 bases, J shed 7 bases, and the junction held 8 bases outside the gene matches. Germline-derived CDR1 and CDR2 are SNHLY and FYNNEI. CDR3 residues: CASSGGAGDGGELFF. Here the CDR3 DNA reads TGTGCCAGCAGTGGCGGAGCGGGAGATGGCGGGGAGCTGTTTTTT.

This clonotype came up a few times. V gene TRBV4-1 combines with J gene TRBJ1-6, with a weak D call TRBD1 (5 bases). V was trimmed by 0 bases and J by 8 bases, leaving 8 bases between them. CDR3 size: 14 residues. Per the germline V gene, CDR1 is MGHRA and CDR2 is YSYEKL. CDR3 sequence: CASSQDGAYSPLHF. CDR3 in DNA: TGCGCCAGCAGCCAAGATGGGGCCTATTCACCCCTCCACTTT.

This clonotype was observed a handful of times. V gene TRBV10-3 combines with J gene TRBJ2-5; 14 bases match TRBD2. This CDR3 comprises 17 residues. Germline lookup yields CDR1 ENHRY and CDR2 SYGVKD. With V trimmed by 2 bases and J by 5 bases, 7 bases remained unmatched. The CDR3 sequence is CAISEAAGTSGSETQYF. The CDR3 bases are TGTGCCATCAGTGAGGCCGCCGGGACTAGCGGGAGTGAGACCCAGTACTTC.

This chain uses TRBV30 with TRBJ1-2; 8 bases agree with TRBD1. Germline CDR1 and CDR2: GTSNPN and SVGIG (reference sequence). CDR3 length: 14 amino acids. V lost 2 bases and J lost 7; bases outside the gene matches: 9. The CDR3 protein is CAWSPRRTGIGYTF. DNA of the CDR3: TGTGCCTGGAGTCCCCGCCGGACAGGGATTGGCTACACCTTC. Looking up the rest from reference TRBV30 and TRBJ1-2 gives the full variable domain: SQTIHQWPATLVQPVGSPLSLECTVEGTSNPNLYWYRQAAGRGLQLLFYSVGIGQISSEVPQNLSASRPQDRQFILSSKKLLLSDSGFYLCAWSPRRTGIGYTFGSGTRLTVV.

The chain uses TRBV28 and TRBJ1-6; 8 bases are shared with TRBD1. The length of the CDR3 is 16 residues. V lost 4 bases, J lost 9 bases, and 11 bases stayed unmatched. CDR1 and CDR2 from the germline V gene are MDHEN and SYDVKM. The CDR3, as DNA: TGTGCCAGCAGTTCCGTGGCTGGACAGGGCGGTTCACCCCTCCACTTT. Protein product: CASSSVAGQGGSPLHF. Full variable domain (outside the CDR3, taken from reference TRBV28 and TRBJ1-6): DVKVTQSSRYLVKRTGEKVFLECVQDMDHENMFWYRQDPGLGLRLIYFSYDVKMKEKGDIPEGYSVSREKKERFSLILESASTNQTSMYLCASSSVAGQGGSPLHFGNGTRLTVT.

This chain links TRBV7-2 with TRBJ1-6; unclear D gene. Germline V gives CDR1 SGHTA, CDR2 FQGNSA. V was trimmed by 2 bases and J by 4 bases, leaving 9 bases between them. This CDR3 has 15 amino acids. The CDR3 DNA follows: TGTGCCAGCAGCTTAAGCAGTGTTTATAATTCACCCCTCCACTTT. Translation gives CASSLSSVYNSPLHF.

This clonotype turned up a few times. The gene calls are TRBV6-2 or TRBV6-3 and TRBJ2-3, with a weak D call TRBD1 (6 bases). The CDR3 has 16 amino acids. Germline V lookup: CDR1 MNHEY, CDR2 SVGEGT. Trimming stripped 6 bases from V and 4 bases from J, with 20 bases between. In nucleotides, the CDR3 is TGTGCCAGCAGAACCGCCCAGGGGTTCACCGCAGATACGCAGTATTTT. Its protein is CASRTAQGFTADTQYF.

This clonotype was seen a handful of times. The chain combines TRBV7-2 with TRBJ2-7; tentative D call: TRBD1 (5 bases). The CDR3 spans 20 residues. Germline CDR1 SGHTA, CDR2 FQGNSA. Trimming stripped 1 base from V and 4 bases from J, with 29 bases between. The CDR3 DNA sequence: TGTGCCAGCAGCTTAGTCGCACAGACGACAGAGTCCTACCCATTGTACGAGCAGTACTTC. This encodes CASSLVAQTTESYPLYEQYF.

This clonotype has a handful of counts. The rearrangement uses TRBV12-3 or TRBV12-4 and TRBJ1-2; 9 nucleotides match TRBD1. Trimming removed 6 bases from V and 6 bases from J; junction bases left unmatched: 5. The CDR3 is 13 residues long. In DNA form, the CDR3 reads TGTGCCAGCAGCCATAGGGACAGGGATGGCTACACCTTC. Translated: CASSHRDRDGYTF.

The chain employs TRBV12-3 or TRBV12-4 and TRBJ2-3, with TRBD2 matching 8 bases. The CDR3 totals 15 residues. With 4 bases clipped from V and 6 bases from J, the junction kept 9 bases outside the gene matches. The CDR3 coding sequence is TGTGCCAGCAGTTGGGGGGACGGGGGGGGTGATACGCAGTATTTT. Translated: CASSWGDGGGDTQYF.

This clonotype has more than one count but fewer than ten. The V gene is TRBV27, the J gene TRBJ2-1; D unresolved. The germline V gene encodes CDR1 MNHEY and CDR2 SMNVEV (reference sequence). V lost 5 bases, J lost 5 bases, and 10 bases lay in between. The CDR3 extends over 13 amino acids. CDR3 in DNA: TGTGCCAGCAGTCTCCCTAGGCACAATGAGCAGTTCTTC. It translates to CASSLPRHNEQFF.

J is TRBJ2-2 and V is TRBV15; the D is unclear. The CDR3 has 13 residues. Germline values: CDR1 LNHNV, CDR2 YYDKDF (reference sequence). Trimming shortened V by 1 base and J by 7 bases, and 7 bases separated the two germline ends. Here the CDR3 DNA reads TGTGCCACCAGCAGAGTTAGGTTCGGGGAGCTGTTTTTT. Protein: CATSRVRFGELFF.

This clonotype was observed a few times. This chain's CDR3 is CASTPGVAGYGYTF. The CDR3 bases are TGTGCCAGTACCCCGGGCGTCGCTGGATATGGCTACACCTTC. The rearrangement links TRBV28 to TRBJ1-2; D remains unclear. CDR1 and CDR2 (germline): MDHEN, SYDVKM. V lost 9 bases and J 5 bases, leaving 19 bases between the germline ends. This CDR3 is built from 14 residues.

This clonotype was seen a few times. The genes are TRBV6-5 and TRBJ2-3; no reliable D call. Germline loops: CDR1 MNHEY, CDR2 SVGAGI. Trimming took 6 bases from V and 1 from J, leaving 11 bases between them. This CDR3 has 14 residues. CDR3 DNA: TGTGCCAGCAGCCCTAATCTACGCACAGATACGCAGTATTTT. This translates into CASSPNLRTDTQYF.

This clonotype was seen a few times. The V gene is TRBV7-9, the J gene TRBJ2-1, with D perhaps TRBD2 (5 bases). V gave up 1 base and J gave up 5 bases, with 9 bases separating them. The CDR3 is 14 residues long. Germline CDR1 is SEHNR and CDR2 is FQNEAQ (reference sequence). The CDR3: CASSLGVGDNEQFF. The CDR3 DNA follows: TGTGCCAGCAGCTTAGGCGTGGGAGACAATGAGCAGTTCTTC.

This chain joins TRBV11-2 and TRBJ2-2; 8 nucleotides match TRBD1. Losses at the gene ends were 2 bases for V and 5 bases for J; bases not matched to a gene: 4. This CDR3 spans 15 amino acids. Germline V gives CDR1 SGHAT, CDR2 FQNNGV. Here the CDR3 reads CASSLIQGATGELFF. CDR3 coding DNA: TGTGCCAGCAGCTTAATCCAGGGGGCGACCGGGGAGCTGTTTTTT.

The V call is TRBV11-2, the J call TRBJ2-1; TRBD2 aligns across 12 bases. This CDR3 has 15 amino acids. V shed 5 bases, J shed 7 bases, and the junction held 6 bases outside the gene matches. The V gene's germline CDR1 is SGHAT and CDR2 FQNNGV. CDR3 bases: TGTGCCAGCAGCCGACTCGGGACTAGCGGGAATGAGCAGTTCTTC. This encodes CASSRLGTSGNEQFF.

This clonotype was observed at least ten times. This chain connects TRBV7-2 to TRBJ2-1; 8 bases match TRBD2. J gave up 6 bases and V 0 bases, and 7 bases lay outside the gene matches. This CDR3 region has 16 residues. CDR1 is SGHTA and CDR2 is FQGNSA in the germline V gene. This chain's CDR3 is CASSLAAFLAGNEQFF. CDR3 bases: TGTGCCAGCAGCTTAGCGGCTTTTCTAGCGGGCAATGAGCAGTTCTTC.

Comments on this clonotype: Sequence at one end of the junction differs from germline and may be a read error. This sequence joins TRBV20-1 and TRBJ2-5; the match to TRBD1 covers 7 bases. The CDR3 has 14 residues. Germline-derived CDR1 and CDR2 are DFQATT and SNEGSKA (reference sequence). The CDR3 spells CSVRDRGQQETQYF. The CDR3 nucleotides read TGCAGTGTTAGAGATAGGGGACAGCAAGAGACCCAGTACTTC.

This clonotype was counted between two and nine times. The chain recombines TRBV6-6 with TRBJ2-7; the D is unclear. CDR1 and CDR2 from the germline V gene are MNHNY and SVGAGI (reference sequence). This CDR3 region has 15 residues. V was cut by 5 bases and J by 0 bases, with 14 bases left in between. CDR3 protein: CASSLMGRSSYEQYF. The CDR3 region has the DNA TGTGCCAGCAGTCTAATGGGCAGGAGCTCCTACGAGCAGTACTTC.

This clonotype was seen ten or more times. The chain is built from TRBV7-6 and TRBJ2-2; D unresolved. V lost 2 bases and J 4 bases, leaving 8 bases between the germline ends. The germline V gene has CDR1 SGHVS and CDR2 FNYEAQ. This CDR3 contains 14 residues. CDR3 sequence: CASSLYPSTGELFF. The DNA of the CDR3 is TGTGCCAGCAGCTTATACCCAAGCACCGGGGAGCTGTTTTTT.

At least ten counts were recorded for this clonotype. The chain uses TRBV7-6 and TRBJ2-1; 7 positions match TRBD2. The CDR3 runs to 14 residues. The J segment lost 7 bases and the V segment lost 8 bases, leaving 11 bases of the junction unmatched. Germline loops: CDR1 SGHVS, CDR2 FNYEAQ. The CDR3 DNA is TGTGCCAGCGGCGGGATGACTAGCTATAATGAGCAGTTCTTC. Its translation: CASGGMTSYNEQFF.